What follows is one T cell receptor (beta chain) and its context. Trimming took off 2 bases at V and 5 bases at J, with 10 bases between the two ends. Germline V gene lookup returns CDR1 MNHEY and CDR2 SMNVEV (reference sequence). The CDR3 contains 14 residues. The data originate from a study of T cell changes during pregnancy in multiple sclerosis. TCRdb's copy holds only in-frame clones and misses some; the assay was immunoSEQ multiplex PCR. This sample has 70,000 to 95,000 clones, with approximately 92% found just once. The source of this sequence is a female donor with multiple sclerosis, enrolled in a pregnancy study. V gene TRBV27 combines with J gene TRBJ1-5; no definite D call. This specimen consisted of peripheral blood, obtained in the first trimester of pregnancy. The CDR3 loop reads CASSLGQDYQPQHF. The CDR3 DNA reads TGTGCCAGCAGTTTAGGTCAGGATTATCAGCCCCAGCATTTT.